This is a list of T cell receptor beta chains from one sample in a study of TIL therapy for anti-PD-1-resistant metastatic lung cancer. Assay used: immunoSEQ multiplex PCR; TCRdb lists only in-frame clones, some missing. The table lists more than 35,000 clones, more than 60% of them singletons. The specimen comprised blood, sampled at baseline. The receptors derive from a person aged 25 to 85 with non-small cell lung cancer. Both conserved end residues are trimmed from each CDR3. The order of the fields is V gene, J gene, D gene, CDR3 protein. D genes are given only for firm matches.

TRBV10-3	TRBJ1-1	TRBD1	AIRGQSNTEAF
TRBV14	TRBJ1-2	-	ASSPQAAPYGYT
TRBV27	TRBJ2-1	-	ASSLSVSPANEQF
TRBV19	TRBJ1-1	-	ASSQDRLSTEAF
TRBV7-9	TRBJ2-5	TRBD2	ASSLGLAGGSYQETQY
TRBV9	TRBJ2-3	-	ASSVQGFPTDTQY
TRBV5-1	TRBJ2-1	TRBD2	ASSPSGASYNEQF
TRBV7-9	TRBJ2-7	-	ASSPPAVYPPYEQY
TRBV6-5	TRBJ2-1	-	ASSYSGVQF
TRBV4-1	TRBJ1-1	-	ASSTPLGQGTSEAF
TRBV11-1	TRBJ2-1	-	ASSPPGSSYNEQF
TRBV6-6	TRBJ1-2	TRBD1	ASSPQGVNGYT
TRBV9	TRBJ1-6	-	ASSSQGPNSPLH